This T cell receptor beta chain was recovered during a study of blood T cell repertoires in COVID-19. Across the study: Acute and convalescent COVID-19 samples came from the United States, Italy and Spain.

In the original workflow: Cell counts per sample came from amplifying reference gene primers. Some clones are missing from TCRdb's copy, which holds only in-frame ones; the method was immunoSEQ multiplex PCR. Clone size and the V and J calls come from that table; the DNA yielded D and trimming. The sample records approximately 180,000 clones, 80% to 90% being singletons. The V segment lost 5 bases and the J segment 5 bases; nucleotides outside the gene matches: 2. Germline CDR1 is SGHAT and CDR2 is FQDESV (reference sequence). The CDR3 is 14 residues long. The TCR comes from a human donor with active or convalescent COVID-19. The donor label of this sample is uncertain. The chain has TRBV11-1 and TRBJ1-6; 8 nucleotides match TRBD1. Sequencing was done on a sample of peripheral blood. CDR3 residues: CASSRTGNNSPLHF. In DNA, the CDR3 is TGTGCCAGCAGCCGGACAGGGAATAATTCACCCCTCCACTTT.